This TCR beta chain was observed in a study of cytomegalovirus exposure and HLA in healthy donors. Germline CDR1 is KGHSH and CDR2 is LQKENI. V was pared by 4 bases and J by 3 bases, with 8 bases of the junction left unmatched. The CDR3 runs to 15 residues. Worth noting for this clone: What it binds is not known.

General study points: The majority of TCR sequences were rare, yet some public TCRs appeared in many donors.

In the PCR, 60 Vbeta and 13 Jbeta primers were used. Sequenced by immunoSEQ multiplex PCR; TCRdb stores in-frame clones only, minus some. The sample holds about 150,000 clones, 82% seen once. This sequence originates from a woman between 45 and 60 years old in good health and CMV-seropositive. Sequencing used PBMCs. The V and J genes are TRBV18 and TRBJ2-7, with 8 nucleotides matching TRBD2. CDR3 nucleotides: TGTGCCAGCTCACACGGCGATAGCGGGGTCTACGAGCAGTACTTC. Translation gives CASSHGDSGVYEQYF.